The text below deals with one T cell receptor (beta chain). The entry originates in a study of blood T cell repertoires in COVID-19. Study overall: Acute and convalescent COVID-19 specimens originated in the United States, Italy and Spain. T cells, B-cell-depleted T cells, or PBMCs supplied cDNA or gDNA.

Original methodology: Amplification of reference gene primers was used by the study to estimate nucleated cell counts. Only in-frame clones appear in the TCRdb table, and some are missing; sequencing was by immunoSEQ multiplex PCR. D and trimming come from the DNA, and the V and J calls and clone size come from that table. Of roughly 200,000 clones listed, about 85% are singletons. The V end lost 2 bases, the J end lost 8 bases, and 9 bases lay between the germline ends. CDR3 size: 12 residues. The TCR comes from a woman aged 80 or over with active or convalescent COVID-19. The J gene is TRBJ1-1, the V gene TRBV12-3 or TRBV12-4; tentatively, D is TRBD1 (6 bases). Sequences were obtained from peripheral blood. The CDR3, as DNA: TGTGCCAGCAGTTTAAGAACAGGGGAAGCTTTCTTT. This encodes CASSLRTGEAFF.